This is a list of T cell receptor beta chains from one sample in a study of T cell responses to AZD1222 COVID-19 vaccine. The protocol was immunoSEQ multiplex PCR, while the TCRdb copy is restricted to in-frame clones and leaves out a portion. The data hold around 200,000 clones, with roughly 94% observed a single time. Material: peripheral blood, obtained 28 days after the second AZD1222 dose. All receptors derive from an adult who received the AZD1222 COVID-19 vaccine. Both conserved end residues are part of each CDR3. D genes are given only for firm matches. Rows may omit the clone size; those that give it use once, few, many or a size class.

j_call v_call d_call clone_size cdr3_nt cdr3_aa
TRBJ1-2 TRBV6-5 . . TGTGCCAGCAGTTTTCAGGGTGGCTATGGCTACACCTTC CASSFQGGYGYTF
TRBJ1-5 TRBV5-1 . . TGCGCCCGCAGCTTGGGGGGGGGTATACCCCAGCATTTT CARSLGGGIPQHF
TRBJ1-1 TRBV7-2 TRBD1 . TGTGCCAGCAGCTTAGGTCTCGTGACAGGGGGCACTGAAGCTTTCTTT CASSLGLVTGGTEAFF
TRBJ2-1 TRBV4-1 TRBD2 . TGCGCCAGCAGCCTCACTAGCGGGAGGGATTCCGGGCAGTTCTTC CASSLTSGRDSGQFF
TRBJ1-1 TRBV28 . . TGTGCCAGCAGTCCCTTCGAAGAGAACACTGAAGCTTTCTTT CASSPFEENTEAFF
TRBJ1-4 TRBV19 . . TGTGCCAGTAGTTCAACCTCTCTTAAAGTTGCAACTAATGAAAAACTGTTTTTT CASSSTSLKVATNEKLFF
TRBJ1-1 TRBV30 . . TGTGCCTGGAGTTCGGGGGGGCTTAGGGACACTGAAGCTTTCTTT CAWSSGGLRDTEAFF
TRBJ2-3 TRBV7-3 . many . CASSLNPSGGGHISADTQYF
TRBJ2-7 TRBV6-5 TRBD2 . TGTGCCAGCACACCTAGCGGCCTTAGCTCCTACGAGCAGTACTTC CASTPSGLSSYEQYF
TRBJ2-3 TRBV7-9 . . TGTGCCAGCAGCTTGGTGGATACGCAGTATTTT CASSLVDTQYF
TRBJ2-2 TRBV11-3 . . TGTGCCAGCAGCCACCAGGGTACCGGGGAGCTGTTTTTT CASSHQGTGELFF
TRBJ1-2 TRBV5-1 . once TGCGCCAGCAGCTCCCCACGGGAGGGCATATATGGCTACACCTTC CASSSPREGIYGYTF
TRBJ1-1 TRBV29-1 . . TGCAGCGTTGAAGACTCCGGGATGGGCGAAGCTTTCTTT CSVEDSGMGEAFF
TRBJ2-3 TRBV3-1/TRBV3-2 . . TGTGCCAGCAGGAAAAGCGGATCCACAGATACGCAGTATTTT CASRKSGSTDTQYF
TRBJ1-2 TRBV5-3 . . TGTGCCAGAAGCTTGGTACAGGGCCGTAGCTACACCTTC CARSLVQGRSYTF
TRBJ2-1 TRBV13 . . TGTGCCAGCAGCCCTAGAGACAATGAGCAGTTCTTC CASSPRDNEQFF
TRBJ1-5 TRBV27 . . TGTGCCAGCAGTTCGAGCAGGGGTGGCAATCAGCCCCAGCATTTT CASSSSRGGNQPQHF
TRBJ1-6 TRBV18 . once TGTGCCAGCTCACCGGAATGGGCCGAAGATTCACCCCTCCACTTT CASSPEWAEDSPLHF
TRBJ2-1 TRBV19 . . TGTGCCAGTAGTCCTAGATTGAAGGATGAGCAGTTCTTC CASSPRLKDEQFF
TRBJ1-5 TRBV5-1 TRBD1 . TGCGCCAGCAGCAGCGGACAGGGGTCTAATCAGCCCCAGCATTTT CASSSGQGSNQPQHF
TRBJ1-1 TRBV4-1 . few TGCGCCAGCAGCCAACGGACGGGATCGAACACTGAAGCTTTCTTT CASSQRTGSNTEAFF
TRBJ2-7 TRBV2 . . TGTGCCAGCGTACGGGGTTATACCTACGAGCAGTACTTC CASVRGYTYEQYF
TRBJ1-2 TRBV2 . . TGTGCCAGCAGTTCAAACAGTATCTATGGCTACACCTTC CASSSNSIYGYTF
TRBJ1-5 TRBV18 . . TGTGCCAGCTCACCACTCGCGCGGAATAAAGGCAATCAGCCCCAGCATTTT CASSPLARNKGNQPQHF
TRBJ2-3 TRBV24-1 TRBD2 . TGTGCCACCAGCCCCGGGGGGATCTCAGATACGCAGTATTTT CATSPGGISDTQYF
TRBJ1-2 TRBV5-1 TRBD1 . TGCGCCAGCAGCTCGGAATCTAGGACAGGTAGACCAACTAACTATGGCTACACCTTC CASSSESRTGRPTNYGYTF
TRBJ2-1 TRBV28 TRBD1 . TGTGCCAGCAGTTCAGGGGGTCCGGAGTACAATGAGCAGTTCTTC CASSSGGPEYNEQFF
TRBJ1-1 TRBV5-1 . . TGCGCCAGCAGCTTGGGTAATCAGGGGACTGAAGCTTTCTTT CASSLGNQGTEAFF
TRBJ1-1 TRBV25-1 . . TGTGCCAGCGGCCGATGGGGGGACACTGAAGCTTTCTTT CASGRWGDTEAFF
TRBJ2-7 TRBV24-1 TRBD1 . TGTGCCACCAGTGGGGGACAGCCCTACGAGCAGTACTTC CATSGGQPYEQYF
TRBJ2-1 TRBV12-3/TRBV12-4 . once TGTGCCAGCAGTTTAGTCGGGGATACTGAGCAGTTCTTC CASSLVGDTEQFF
TRBJ1-5 TRBV5-4 . once TGTGCCAGCAGCTTGGGGTCCGGGCAGCCCCAGCATTTT CASSLGSGQPQHF
TRBJ1-3 TRBV19 . . TGTGCCGGATCAGACAGCCCGACCCCCGGAAACACCATATATTTT CAGSDSPTPGNTIYF
TRBJ2-5 TRBV19 TRBD2 . TGTGCCAGTAGTTTCGGGACTAGCGAAATCGAGACCCAGTACTTC CASSFGTSEIETQYF
TRBJ2-5 TRBV7-9 TRBD2 . TGTGCCAGCAGCCTCGGAACTAGCGGGGCCCAAGAGACCCAGTACTTC CASSLGTSGAQETQYF
TRBJ1-4 TRBV5-6 . . TGTGCCAGCAGCCAAGGCGCAACTAATGAAAAACTGTTTTTT CASSQGATNEKLFF
TRBJ1-1 TRBV29-1 . once TGCAGCGTTGTAGACAGGAGGGGGAACACTGAAGCTTTCTTT CSVVDRRGNTEAFF
TRBJ2-7 TRBV10-3 . . TGTGCCATCAGTCCCGGGACTCTCTACGAGCAGTACTTC CAISPGTLYEQYF
TRBJ2-5 TRBV3-1/TRBV3-2 . . TGTGCCAGCAGCCAAGAAAGCGAGACAGCCGAAGAGACCCAGTACTTC CASSQESETAEETQYF
TRBJ2-7 TRBV14 . . TGTGCCAGCAGCCAAGAGGGGGGGGCTAGCGGCAGCTCCTACGAGCAGTACTTC CASSQEGGASGSSYEQYF
TRBJ1-6 TRBV7-2 . . TGTGCCAGCAGCTTAGCGCTGGGGAATTCACCCCTCCACTTT CASSLALGNSPLHF
TRBJ2-7 TRBV28 . . TGTGCCAGCAGTTCTCAGGACTACCCCTACTCCTACGAGCAGTACTTC CASSSQDYPYSYEQYF